This TCR beta chain was observed in a study of blood T cell repertoires in COVID-19 (dated by TCRdb to about 2020). Some background on the complete study: Samples from collaborators originated in the United States, Italy and Spain and spanned both the acute and convalescent phases of COVID-19. The material from the prospective study consisted of cDNA or gDNA derived from T cells, B-cell-depleted T cells, or PBMCs. Subjects who had been exposed to COVID-19, were actively infected with it, or had recovered from it provided the deeply sampled blood TCRbeta repertoires that made up the dataset. A freely available public database, intended as a resource for researchers studying the immune response to SARS-CoV-2, is where the repertoires were released. Samples were obtained from the ongoing ImmuneRACE study (first 160 participants) and from about 1,300 subjects provided by 6 global collaborators. Sample metadata almost always included a de-identified subject ID, COVID-19 status, age in years and sex. Where available, HLA class I and class II types were taken from metadata supplied by the sample provider and were not determined by assay-based typing. Broader findings and caveats from the paper: How much clinical and demographic metadata was included differed by source and by participant, and the metadata was provided uncurated.

Each collaborating institution followed its own protocols to collect whole blood in K2EDTA tubes. For TCRbeta analysis, collaborators shipped samples as frozen whole blood, isolated PBMCs, or DNA extracted from either of those sample types. From V the trimming removes 4 bases and from J it removes 3 bases, while the gene matches leave 4 bases of the junction unaccounted for. Sequences MNHEY (CDR1) and SVGAGI (CDR2) are obtained from the germline V gene. Inclusive of the bounding cysteine and phenylalanine, the CDR3 is 14 residues long. Just CDR3 DNA is preserved here, 42 bases in frame from base 1. TCRbeta CDR3 regions were amplified from genomic DNA using the immunoSEQ Assay, a bias-controlled multiplex PCR. The authors' analysis ran thus. The number of nucleated cells in each sample was estimated from the amplification of reference gene primers within the assay. To quantify the absolute abundance of each unique TCRbeta CDR3 rearrangement, sequence reads were collapsed and filtered. Productive Simpson clonality was computed per sample as the square root of Simpson's diversity index over productive rearrangements. Drawn from immuneACCESS, this table holds only the in-frame rearrangements with V and J called that TCRdb kept. Clones are partly lost; checked studies trace under half to an unresolved V gene and leave the rest unexplained. V and J calls and clone size are given by that table; D and trimming were obtained from the DNA. The sample includes about 140,000 clones, with 88% observed a single time. The ten largest clones take up roughly a tenth of the sample.

On this clone: What antigen it recognizes has not been identified. No per-base quality is available; no much larger clone lies one base away.

The sequence links TRBV6-5 to TRBJ2-3, with TRBD1 matching 7 junction bases. The clonotype originates from a man aged 50 to 59 with active or convalescent COVID-19. The sample consisted of peripheral blood. In nucleotide form, the sequence is TGTGCCAGCAGTTTCCAGGGGGAGACAGATACGCAGTATTTT. It translates as CASSFQGETDTQYF.